This entry lists 5 T cell receptor beta chains sequenced from one sample in a study of cytotoxic CD8 clonotypes in ibrutinib-treated CLL. Sequencing used immunoSEQ multiplex PCR; TCRdb keeps in-frame clones, though not all of them. Of 150,000 or so clones listed, 84% are singletons. The starting material was PBMCs, obtained after 24 months of ibrutinib treatment. The source of these receptors is a human donor with chronic lymphocytic leukemia.

This clone has just one count. V is TRBV7-9 and J is TRBJ1-1; D is possibly TRBD1 (5 bases). V lost 5 bases and J lost 4, with 11 bases in between. Germline V gene sequence: CDR1 SEHNR, CDR2 FQNEAQ (reference sequence). The CDR3 has 13 amino acids. Written as DNA, the CDR3 is TGTGCCAGCAGCCGGGGGGGATTCACTGAAGCTTTCTTT. Residues: CASSRGGFTEAFF.

The count of this clone is one. This chain joins TRBV28 and TRBJ2-7, with 9 bases that match TRBD1. The CDR3 extends over 13 amino acids. CDR1 and CDR2 (germline): MDHEN, SYDVKM. V was pared by 6 bases and J by 6 bases, with 6 bases of the junction left unmatched. This chain's CDR3 is CASRRTGALEQYF. Here the CDR3 DNA reads TGTGCCAGCAGAAGGACAGGGGCTCTCGAGCAGTACTTC.

The gene calls are TRBV19 and TRBJ2-1, with D unclear. The CDR3 totals 15 residues. Trimming pared 1 base from V and 6 bases from J, leaving 13 bases between. Germline V gene data show CDR1 as LNHDA and CDR2 as SQIVND (reference sequence). The CDR3 nucleotides read TGTGCCAGTAGTATAGTGGGAAAGGGCACCAATGAGCAGTTCTTC. Translation gives CASSIVGKGTNEQFF.

The V and J genes are TRBV11-3 and TRBJ1-5; D unclear. The CDR3 is 15 amino acids. Germline V gene data show CDR1 as SGHNT and CDR2 as YENEEA. Trimming left V 5 bases short and J 7 bases short, with 18 bases between. The CDR3 DNA sequence: TGTGCCAGCAGCCAGGCTGTTGGGTGTAGGCAGCCCCAGCATTTT. Translated: CASSQAVGCRQPQHF.

CDR3 DNA: TGTGCCAGCAGCCTGAACCCCGGGGCAGCCGCCTATGGCTACACCTTC. As protein: CASSLNPGAAAYGYTF. J is TRBJ1-2 and V is TRBV11-2, with D tentatively TRBD1 (5 bases). CDR1 and CDR2 (germline): SGHAT, FQNNGV. The length of the CDR3 is 16 residues. V lost 5 bases and J lost 4, with 20 bases in between.